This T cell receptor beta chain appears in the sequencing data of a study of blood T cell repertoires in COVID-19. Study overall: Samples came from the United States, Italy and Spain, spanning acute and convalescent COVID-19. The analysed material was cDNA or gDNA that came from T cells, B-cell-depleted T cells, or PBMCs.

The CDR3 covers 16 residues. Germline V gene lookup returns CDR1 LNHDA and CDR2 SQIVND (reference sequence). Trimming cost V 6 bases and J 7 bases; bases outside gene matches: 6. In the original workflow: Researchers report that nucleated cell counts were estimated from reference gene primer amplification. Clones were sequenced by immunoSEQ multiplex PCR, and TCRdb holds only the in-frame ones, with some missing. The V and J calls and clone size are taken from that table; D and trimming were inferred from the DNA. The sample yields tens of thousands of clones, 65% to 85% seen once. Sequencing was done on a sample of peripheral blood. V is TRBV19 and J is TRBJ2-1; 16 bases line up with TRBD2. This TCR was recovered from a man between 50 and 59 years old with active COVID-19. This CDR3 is CASRGLAGGPHNEQFF. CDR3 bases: TGTGCCAGTAGGGGACTAGCGGGGGGGCCGCATAATGAGCAGTTCTTC.